This entry concerns a single T cell receptor (beta chain). Its antigen remains unknown. With a much larger clone just one base away, this may be a read error. The sample comes from a study of tumor-infiltrating lymphocytes in primary liver carcinoma. Points from the study as a whole: Top clones occupying all five tumor regions numbered only about 7-24%. Researchers found tumor-adjacent and tumor-blood pairs overlapped less than tumor region pairs.

Deletions cut 5 bases from V and 8 bases from J, with 15 bases between. The germline V gene encodes CDR1 SEHNR and CDR2 FQNEAQ (reference sequence). The CDR3 spans 13 residues. Unsorted bulk tissue, roughly 20-33 mg of it, served as the source for co-extraction of RNA and DNA. Five separate regions of each tumor underwent sampling. Every single tumor sample held over 90% viable tumor cells. A primer in the constant region served to generate TCR beta cDNA from approximately 500 ng of total RNA. Slightly modified ARM-PCR served as the procedure for the TCR beta libraries. These libraries came from three rounds of nested multiplex PCR. TRBV1-TRBV30 forward and Cbeta reverse primers drove the first two roughly 9-cycle rounds. Each CDR3 protein gets one entry after TCRdb re-called the multiplex PCR reads with MiXCR. Seen here are roughly 100,000 distinct CDR3 sequences, roughly 80% observed once, and the top ten hold more than 15%.

The clonotype originates from a man in his forties with primary liver carcinoma and hepatitis B virus infection. The chain couples TRBV7-9 to TRBJ1-2; D call uncertain. Sequencing was carried out using liver tumor tissue from sampling region 3. Stated subset: tumor region T3, left-lateral pole. The CDR3 bases are TGTGCCAGCAGCGCGGACCCCTCTGTGGGCTACACCTTC. It yields the protein CASSADPSVGYTF.